Below are 17 T cell receptor beta chains sequenced from a single sample in a study of blood T cell repertoires in COVID-19. Method: immunoSEQ multiplex PCR; TCRdb's copy keeps in-frame clones and lacks some. Of fewer than 350,000 clones listed, 75% to 90% are singletons. The sample consisted of PBMCs or T cells enriched from blood (not recorded which). These TCRs come from a woman aged 50 to 60 who had recovered from COVID-19.

The chain employs TRBV14 and TRBJ2-2; no definite D call. The CDR3 is made up of 15 amino acids. With 0 bases removed from V and 7 bases from J, the gap between germline ends came to 12 bases. Germline V gene sequence: CDR1 SGHDN, CDR2 FVKESK. The CDR3 DNA sequence: TGTGCCAGCAGCCAAGATCTTCCTGCGAGCGGGGAGCTGTTTTTT. Encoded protein: CASSQDLPASGELFF.

The rearrangement uses TRBV12-3 or TRBV12-4 and TRBJ2-7; D is perhaps TRBD1 (6 bases). Trimming removed 3 bases at V and 3 bases at J, with 9 bases between. The CDR3 loop spans 13 amino acids. The CDR3 coding sequence is TGTGCCAGCAGTTTTGCCAGGGGCTACGAGCAGTACTTC. This gives the protein CASSFARGYEQYF.

There are a few counts of this clone. The chain carries TRBV19 and TRBJ2-1; TRBD2 is a possible D gene (5 bases). Looked up from germline, CDR1 is LNHDA and CDR2 is SQIVND (reference sequence). The CDR3 consists of 13 residues. V shed 7 bases and J shed 8 bases, with 15 bases lying between them. The DNA of the CDR3 is TGTGCCAGTACCCCTTCCGGGATTCATGAGCAGTTCTTC. Protein sequence: CASTPSGIHEQFF.

The chain has TRBV7-2 and TRBJ1-6; 9 positions match TRBD1. The V gene's germline CDR1 is SGHTA and CDR2 FQGNSA. The CDR3 contains 16 residues. The V segment lost 5 bases and the J segment 6 bases; nucleotides outside the gene matches: 8. Written as DNA, the CDR3 is TGTGCCAGCAGCCAGAGGACAGGGGTATCTAATTCACCCCTCCACTTT. Amino acids: CASSQRTGVSNSPLHF.

The J gene is TRBJ2-7, the V gene TRBV5-1; 10 nucleotides match TRBD1. CDR1 and CDR2 (germline): SGHRS, YFSETQ. This CDR3 comprises 17 residues. The ends lost 4 bases at V and 4 bases at J; junction bases unmatched: 14. Written as DNA, the CDR3 is TGCGCCAGCAGCCCTGGGGGGGACAGGGGTTTTCAATACGAGCAGTACTTC. It yields the protein CASSPGGDRGFQYEQYF.

The rearrangement links TRBV27 to TRBJ2-1, with D hard to call. The V end lost 6 bases, the J end lost 7 bases, and 7 bases lay between the germline ends. The CDR3 extends over 11 amino acids. In germline, CDR1 is MNHEY, CDR2 SMNVEV (reference sequence). CDR3 amino acids: CASSVQNEQFF. The CDR3 nucleotides are TGTGCCAGCAGCGTACAAAATGAGCAGTTCTTC.

DNA of the CDR3: TGTGCCAGCAGCTGGGACACCCCTTACGAGCAGTACTTC. Translation: CASSWDTPYEQYF. The genes are TRBV7-2 and TRBJ2-7; perhaps TRBD1 as D (6 bases). In germline, CDR1 is SGHTA, CDR2 FQGNSA. CDR3 size: 13 residues. V was clipped by 4 bases and J by 4 bases, with 11 bases between them.

This chain connects TRBV19 to TRBJ1-4, with D maybe TRBD1 (5 bases). CDR1 and CDR2 (germline): LNHDA, SQIVND (reference sequence). There are 14 residues in the CDR3. The V and J ends lost 3 bases and 3 bases respectively, with 8 bases between them. CDR3 nucleotides: TGTGCCAGTAGTATCCAGGGATCTAATGAAAAACTGTTTTTT. It specifies CASSIQGSNEKLFF.

The V gene is TRBV10-2, the J gene TRBJ1-1; 7 bases line up with TRBD1. Losses at the gene ends were 5 bases for V and 7 bases for J; bases not matched to a gene: 7. The CDR3 is 13 residues long. In germline, CDR1 is WSHSY, CDR2 SAAADI. CDR3: CASSSWTGYEAFF. In DNA, the CDR3 is TGCGCCAGCAGTTCCTGGACAGGTTATGAAGCTTTCTTT.

This chain joins TRBV6-5 and TRBJ2-5; D is uncertain. Germline CDR1 is MNHEY and CDR2 is SVGAGI. The length of the CDR3 is 14 residues. Trimming removed 2 bases from V and 1 base from J, with 8 bases in between. CDR3 DNA sequence: TGTGCCAGCAGTTACAACAGAGCCCAAGAGACCCAGTACTTC. This codes for CASSYNRAQETQYF.

The rearrangement joins TRBV30 to TRBJ1-1; D unclear. This CDR3 is 13 amino acids long. The germline V and J ends were trimmed by 2 bases and 4 bases, with 11 bases remaining between them. The germline V gene encodes CDR1 GTSNPN and CDR2 SVGIG (reference sequence). This CDR3 is CAWSIDGGTEAFF. The CDR3 region has the DNA TGTGCCTGGAGTATAGACGGCGGCACTGAAGCTTTCTTT.

The J gene is TRBJ2-1, the V gene TRBV6-5, with 7 nucleotides matching TRBD1. The J segment lost 6 bases and the V segment lost 6 bases, leaving 11 bases of the junction unmatched. Looked up from germline, CDR1 is MNHEY and CDR2 is SVGAGI. The CDR3 runs to 15 residues. CDR3 amino acids: CASRRSGGVTNEQFF. CDR3 nucleotide sequence: TGTGCCAGCAGGCGATCAGGGGGTGTGACCAATGAGCAGTTCTTC.

The chain is built from TRBV19 and TRBJ2-3; D is undetermined. Germline CDR1 is LNHDA and CDR2 is SQIVND (reference sequence). The V and J ends lost 8 bases and 4 bases respectively, with 7 bases between them. The CDR3 extends over 11 amino acids. The CDR3 spells CASGEADTQYF. CDR3 in DNA: TGTGCCAGTGGTGAGGCAGATACGCAGTATTTT.

The V and J genes are TRBV27 and TRBJ1-1; tentative D call: TRBD1 (6 bases). Per the germline V gene, CDR1 is MNHEY and CDR2 is SMNVEV (reference sequence). V lost 5 bases and J 1 base, leaving 14 bases between the germline ends. The CDR3 is made up of 15 amino acids. CDR3 sequence: CASSPSPTGNTEAFF. The CDR3 DNA follows: TGTGCCAGCAGTCCTTCCCCGACAGGGAACACTGAAGCTTTCTTT.

This chain uses TRBV3-1 (or the pseudogene TRBV3-2) with TRBJ1-2; perhaps TRBD1 as D (6 bases). V gave up 8 bases and J gave up 6 bases, with 13 bases separating them. Germline lookup yields CDR1 LGHDT and CDR2 YNNKEL (reference sequence). The CDR3 is made up of 12 amino acids. Here the CDR3 DNA reads TGTGCCAGCCTCGGGGGGGGCCATGGCTACACCTTC. It yields the protein CASLGGGHGYTF.

V usage is TRBV2 and J usage is TRBJ1-2, with 8 bases lining up with TRBD1. The junction had 7 bases not matched to a gene; V was cut back by 3 bases and J by 4 bases. The CDR3 runs 15 residues. Germline V gives CDR1 SNHLY, CDR2 FYNNEI. The CDR3 DNA sequence: TGTGCCAGCAGTGAGGGACAGGAGAAAGGCTATGGCTACACCTTC. Translating gives CASSEGQEKGYGYTF.

This clone has just a few counts. The chain has TRBV7-8 and TRBJ1-5; perhaps TRBD1 as D (6 bases). Germline loops: CDR1 SGHVS, CDR2 FQNEAQ. The CDR3 is made up of 19 amino acids. V gave up 0 bases and J gave up 3 bases, with 21 bases separating them. CDR3 sequence (DNA): TGTGCCAGCAGCTTAGCGCCGGTTTCCGCAGGGGTGGACAATCAGCCCCAGCATTTT. It translates to CASSLAPVSAGVDNQPQHF.